What follows are 18 T cell receptor beta chains derived from one specimen sequenced in a study of cytomegalovirus exposure and HLA in healthy donors. The repertoire was sequenced with immunoSEQ multiplex PCR; TCRdb's copy has only in-frame clones and lacks some. The sample carries 50,000 or so clones, more than 70% recorded once. The sequencing input was PBMCs. Source of these receptors: a young woman in good health and CMV-seropositive.

V gene TRBV5-1 combines with J gene TRBJ1-2; tentative D call: TRBD1 (5 bases). With 1 base removed from V and 8 bases from J, the gap between germline ends came to 15 bases. CDR1 is SGHRS and CDR2 is YFSETQ in the germline V gene. This CDR3 region has 14 residues. This CDR3 is CASSLSTGEGGYTF. In DNA, the CDR3 is TGCGCCAGCAGCTTGAGCACGGGGGAAGGGGGCTACACCTTC.

The rearrangement uses TRBV28 and TRBJ1-5; no clear D gene. The germline V and J ends were trimmed by 3 bases and 4 bases, with 10 bases remaining between them. CDR1 is MDHEN and CDR2 is SYDVKM in the germline V gene. The CDR3 sequence is 14 residues long. The CDR3 sequence is CASSFEGTNQPQHF. The CDR3 bases are TGTGCCAGCAGTTTTGAGGGTACGAATCAGCCCCAGCATTTT. Full variable domain (missing parts from reference TRBV28 and TRBJ1-5): DVKVTQSSRYLVKRTGEKVFLECVQDMDHENMFWYRQDPGLGLRLIYFSYDVKMKEKGDIPEGYSVSREKKERFSLILESASTNQTSMYLCASSFEGTNQPQHFGDGTRLSIL.

DNA of the CDR3: TGTGCCAGCAGTGAAACCAGCGGGGGAGGCTCCTACAATGAGCAGTTCTTC. This translates into CASSETSGGGSYNEQFF. The genes are TRBV6-1 and TRBJ2-1; 8 nucleotides match TRBD2. V shed 2 bases and J 0 bases; nucleotides not matched to a gene: 6. Germline-derived CDR1 and CDR2 are MNHNS and SASEGT. The CDR3 extends over 17 amino acids.

This clone was detected once. V usage is TRBV27 and J usage is TRBJ1-2; the match to TRBD1 covers 10 bases. The CDR3 consists of 15 residues. Germline lookup yields CDR1 MNHEY and CDR2 SMNVEV (reference sequence). V lost 2 bases to trimming and J lost 4 bases; unmatched junction nucleotides: 4. The CDR3 region is CASSLRQGAGYGYTF. CDR3 DNA sequence: TGTGCCAGCAGTTTACGACAGGGGGCTGGCTATGGCTACACCTTC.

The V and J genes are TRBV7-2 and TRBJ2-1; 7 bases align to TRBD1. V lost 6 bases and J lost 2; bases outside the gene matches: 4. The CDR3 spans 14 residues. Germline loops: CDR1 SGHTA, CDR2 FQGNSA. DNA of the CDR3: TGTGCCAGCAGTAGCCAGGGGGCCTACAATGAGCAGTTCTTC. Protein sequence: CASSSQGAYNEQFF.

The V call is TRBV4-1, the J call TRBJ2-6; 7 bases fit TRBD2. Trimming at V came to 0 bases and at J to 0 bases, leaving 11 bases not matched to a gene. CDR3 length: 20 amino acids. Germline values: CDR1 MGHRA, CDR2 YSYEKL. The CDR3 DNA follows: TGCGCCAGCAGCCAAGATAGTTCAGCGGGAAGTTCCTCTGGGGCCAACGTCCTGACTTTC. Residues: CASSQDSSAGSSSGANVLTF.

The chain employs TRBV28 and TRBJ2-3, with a weak D call TRBD2 (7 bases). The V gene lost 8 bases and the J gene lost 3 bases, with 24 bases spanning the gap. The CDR3 is made up of 17 amino acids. The V gene's germline CDR1 is MDHEN and CDR2 SYDVKM. The CDR3 DNA reads as TGTGCCAGCGGAAGAGGGGGGGGGCCGTACGGAACAGATACGCAGTATTTT. Translating gives CASGRGGGPYGTDTQYF.

The chain links TRBV19 to TRBJ1-5, with 7 positions matching TRBD1. This CDR3 region has 17 residues. Germline-derived CDR1 and CDR2 are LNHDA and SQIVND (reference sequence). The junction had 5 bases not matched to a gene; V was cut back by 0 bases and J by 0 bases. The CDR3 nucleotides are TGTGCCAGTAGTATAGACACGACAGGGTATAGCAATCAGCCCCAGCATTTT. Translated: CASSIDTTGYSNQPQHF.

This chain connects TRBV21-1 to TRBJ1-2; TRBD1 is taken as the D call from the table, unchecked against the DNA. TRBV21-1 constitutes a pseudogene. This CDR3 spans 15 amino acids. The CDR3 here is CASSTPAGGGYGYTF. The CDR3 DNA is TGTGCCAGCAGCACCCCCGCAGGGGGCGGGTATGGCTACACCTTC.

This sequence joins TRBV19 and TRBJ1-5; a weak D match, TRBD1 (6 bases). V shed 2 bases and J shed 8 bases, with 13 bases lying between them. The CDR3 is made up of 14 amino acids. Germline CDR1 is LNHDA and CDR2 is SQIVND (reference sequence). The CDR3 nucleotides are TGTGCCAGTAGTATAACAGGGATATTGGAGCCCCAGCATTTT. This sequence encodes CASSITGILEPQHF.

The rearrangement links TRBV6-1 to TRBJ1-2; D possibly corresponds to TRBD1 (6 bases). Germline-derived CDR1 and CDR2 are MNHNS and SASEGT. CDR3 length: 13 residues. V was trimmed by 6 bases and J by 2 bases, leaving 10 bases between them. This CDR3 reads CASRPTGNYGYTF. CDR3 DNA sequence: TGTGCCAGCAGACCAACAGGGAACTATGGCTACACCTTC.

V is TRBV30 and J is TRBJ2-1; D is unresolved. The CDR3 consists of 12 residues. V lost 3 bases, J lost 6 bases, and 9 bases lay in between. In germline, CDR1 is GTSNPN, CDR2 SVGIG (reference sequence). The CDR3 sequence is CAWSTTPNEQFF. DNA of the CDR3: TGTGCCTGGAGCACAACGCCCAATGAGCAGTTCTTC.

The CDR3 here is CASSVTRGETQYF. CDR3 bases: TGTGCCAGCAGCGTGACCAGGGGGGAGACCCAGTACTTC. The chain uses TRBV5-6 and TRBJ2-5; TRBD1 matches 7 bases. Germline trimming cut 4 bases from V and 5 bases from J; bases unmatched to any gene: 5. This CDR3 spans 13 amino acids. Germline CDR1 and CDR2: SGHDT and YYEEEE. The full variable domain, rest sourced from reference TRBV5-6 and TRBJ2-5, is DAGVTQSPTHLIKTRGQQVTLRCSPKSGHDTVSWYQQALGQGPQFIFQYYEEEERQRGNFPDRFSGHQFPNYSSELNVNALLLGDSALYLCASSVTRGETQYFGPGTRLLVL.

The rearrangement links TRBV7-6 to TRBJ2-1; possibly TRBD1 for D (6 bases). There are 14 residues in the CDR3. V lost 5 bases and J 7 bases, leaving 15 bases between the germline ends. Germline V gene data show CDR1 as SGHVS and CDR2 as FNYEAQ. CDR3: CASSPPTGLNEQFF. CDR3 nucleotides: TGTGCCAGCAGCCCTCCCACAGGGTTGAATGAGCAGTTCTTC.

This sequence joins TRBV29-1 and TRBJ1-2; tentatively, D is TRBD1 (6 bases). V was cut by 4 bases and J by 6 bases, with 12 bases left in between. The germline V gene encodes CDR1 SQVTM and CDR2 ANQGSEA. The CDR3 loop spans 12 amino acids. The CDR3 spells CSVGGQGHGYTF. The CDR3, as DNA: TGCAGCGTTGGAGGGCAGGGGCATGGCTACACCTTC.

The V and J genes are TRBV6-1 and TRBJ1-6; D might be TRBD1 (6 bases). Germline V gene data show CDR1 as MNHNS and CDR2 as SASEGT. With 3 bases removed from V and 14 bases from J, the gap between germline ends came to 8 bases. The CDR3 covers 11 residues. The CDR3 sequence: CASSEQGTLHF. The CDR3 coding sequence is TGTGCCAGCAGTGAGCAGGGGACCCTCCACTTT.

The V gene is TRBV9, the J gene TRBJ1-3, with D unresolved. Germline values: CDR1 SGDLS, CDR2 YYNGEE. V was cut by 5 bases and J by 0 bases, with 9 bases left in between. This CDR3 has 14 residues. In DNA form, the CDR3 reads TGTGCCAGCAGGAGGGAAGGCTCTGGAAACACCATATATTTT. Translating it yields CASRREGSGNTIYF.

The rearrangement uses TRBV5-4 and TRBJ2-7; D remains ambiguous. This CDR3 has 14 residues. Trimming removed 0 bases at V and 1 base at J, with 8 bases between. The V gene's germline CDR1 is SGHNT and CDR2 YYREEE (reference sequence). The CDR3 region has the DNA TGTGCCAGCAGCTTGGGTGAAACTTCCTACGAGCAGTACTTC. Protein: CASSLGETSYEQYF.